The present TCR beta chain was sequenced within a study of cytomegalovirus exposure and HLA in healthy donors. TCRdb keeps only in-frame clones here, not all; method: immunoSEQ multiplex PCR. The sample yields 150,000 to 200,000 clones, roughly 84% seen once. Trimming took 0 bases from V and 4 from J, leaving 12 bases between them. The CDR3 covers 14 residues. Germline values: CDR1 GTSNPN, CDR2 SVGIG (reference sequence). The specimen sequenced was PBMCs. The TCR was taken from a young man in good health and CMV-seropositive. The rearrangement joins TRBV30 to TRBJ1-1, with D possibly TRBD1 on 5 matching bases. CDR3 nucleotides: TGTGCCTGGAGTGTACATCGGAGGGGCACTGAAGCTTTCTTT. Amino acids: CAWSVHRRGTEAFF.